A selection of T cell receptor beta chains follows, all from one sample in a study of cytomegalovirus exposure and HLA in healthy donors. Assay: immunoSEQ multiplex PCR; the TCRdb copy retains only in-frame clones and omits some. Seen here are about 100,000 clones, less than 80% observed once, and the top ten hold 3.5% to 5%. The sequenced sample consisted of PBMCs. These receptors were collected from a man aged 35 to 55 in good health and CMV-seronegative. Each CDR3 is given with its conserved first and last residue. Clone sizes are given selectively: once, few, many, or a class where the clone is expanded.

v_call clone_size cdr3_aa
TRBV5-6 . CASSSLVQGNYEQYF
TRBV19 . CASSTRLGAYEQYF
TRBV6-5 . CASRGTSTDTQYF
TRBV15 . CATSGATKTQYF
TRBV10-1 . CASSEGLAGETDTQYF
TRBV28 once CASRRANYGYTF
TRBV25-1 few CASRKTSGNNEQFF
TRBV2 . CASSPDRVNEKLFF
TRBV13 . CASSLGRGIDNEQFF
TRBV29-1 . CSAEGAVTYEQYF
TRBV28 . CASSPGFVNSPLHF
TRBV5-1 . CASSPTSGGNTGELFF
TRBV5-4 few CASSRGETGELFF
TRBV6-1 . CASSAIQGAGNEKLFF
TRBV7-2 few CASSVQLPTGANFYEQYF
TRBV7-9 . CASSFRDRGAVSTDTQYF
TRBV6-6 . CASSYFGTGTGNTIYF
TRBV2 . CAGGGSRVSPLHF
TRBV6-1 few CASSPSGSYGYTF
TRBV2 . CASSVGGPETQYF
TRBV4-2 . CASSHTRLAGGPTNTGELFF
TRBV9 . CASSVAVSEKLFF
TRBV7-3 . CASSLTGSGGVYEQFF
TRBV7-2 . CASSLRGLAGELFF
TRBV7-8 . CASRWRDNTGELFF
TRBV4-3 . CASSQDRGADTGELFF
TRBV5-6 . CASSLGQWNEQFF
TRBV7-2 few CASSLSPPTGRTGELFF
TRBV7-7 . CASSFSSRSPLYGYTF
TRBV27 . CASSFRGGSLNEQFF
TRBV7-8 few CASSLESVGSYGYTF
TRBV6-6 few CASSYEYNEQFF
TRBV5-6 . CASSLEWRTGGQKLFF
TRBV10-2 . CASSEGVVGEAFF
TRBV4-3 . CASSLAEGRSTGELFF
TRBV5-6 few CASSFGGYYGYTF
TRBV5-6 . CASSLVTGKETQYF
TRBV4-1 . CASSPQRTGGADTQYF
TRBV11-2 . CASSSGGLGSGNTIYF
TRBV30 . CAQSRGQGPYEQYF
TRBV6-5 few CASSYGLARETQYF
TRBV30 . CAWSRDRGLETQYF